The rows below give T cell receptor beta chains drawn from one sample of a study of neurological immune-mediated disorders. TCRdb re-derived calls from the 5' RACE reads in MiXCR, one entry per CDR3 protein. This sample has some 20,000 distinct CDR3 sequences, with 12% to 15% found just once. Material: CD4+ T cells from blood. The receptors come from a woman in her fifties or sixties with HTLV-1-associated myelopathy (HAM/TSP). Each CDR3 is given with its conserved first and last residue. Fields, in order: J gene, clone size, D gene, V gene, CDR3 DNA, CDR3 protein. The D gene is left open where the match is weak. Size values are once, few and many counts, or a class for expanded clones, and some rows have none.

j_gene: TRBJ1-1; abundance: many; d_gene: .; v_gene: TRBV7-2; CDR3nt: TGTGCCAGCAGCAAAGGGAGGCCGATTAACACTGAAGCTTTCTTT; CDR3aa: CASSKGRPINTEAFF
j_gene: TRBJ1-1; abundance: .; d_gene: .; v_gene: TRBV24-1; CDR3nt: TGTGCCACCAGTGATTTGGGACCCTTCCAAGGACATAAAGTTTTCTTT; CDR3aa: CATSDLGPFQGHKVFF
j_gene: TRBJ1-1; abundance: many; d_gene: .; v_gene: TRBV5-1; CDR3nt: TGCGCCAGCAGCTTGGGGGTTGGGAACACTGAAGCTTTCTTT; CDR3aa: CASSLGVGNTEAFF
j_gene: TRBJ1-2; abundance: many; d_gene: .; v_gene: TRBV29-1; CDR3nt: TGCAGCGTTGAAGGGCAGGGCATCCCCTATGGCTACACCTTC; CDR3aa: CSVEGQGIPYGYTF
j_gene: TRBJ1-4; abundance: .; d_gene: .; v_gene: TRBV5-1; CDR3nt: TGCGCCAGCAGGGATGAAGACAAAAAACTGTTTTTT; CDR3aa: CASRDEDKKLFF
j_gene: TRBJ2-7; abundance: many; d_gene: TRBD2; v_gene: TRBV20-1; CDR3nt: TGCAGTGCTACCTCTAGCGGGAGGGCCCCCTACGAGCAGTACTTC; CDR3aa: CSATSSGRAPYEQYF
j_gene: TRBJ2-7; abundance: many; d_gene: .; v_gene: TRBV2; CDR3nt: TGTGCCAGCAGTGTGTTGGGAGGAGGGTACGAGCAGTACTTC; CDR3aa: CASSVLGGGYEQYF
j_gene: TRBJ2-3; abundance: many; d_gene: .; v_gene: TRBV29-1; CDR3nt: TGCAGCGCCAACCAGGGGGGAACAGATACGCAGTATTTT; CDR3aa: CSANQGGTDTQYF
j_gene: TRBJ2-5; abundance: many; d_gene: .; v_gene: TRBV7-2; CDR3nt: TGTGCCAGCAGCTTAGAAGTCTGGGGGGAGACCCAGTACTTC; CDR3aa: CASSLEVWGETQYF
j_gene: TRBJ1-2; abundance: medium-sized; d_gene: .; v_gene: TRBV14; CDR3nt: TGTGCCAGCAGCCAAGCCACAGGGTTTACTGGCTACACCTTC; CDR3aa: CASSQATGFTGYTF
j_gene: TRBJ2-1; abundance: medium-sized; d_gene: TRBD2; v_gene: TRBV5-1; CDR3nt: TGCGCCAGCAGCTTGGAGCGCGGGGGGGAGCATGAGCAGTTCTTC; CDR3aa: CASSLERGGEHEQFF
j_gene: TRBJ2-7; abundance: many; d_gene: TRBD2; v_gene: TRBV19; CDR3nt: TGTGCCACTTCCGGGCGGCTAGCGGGAGTCTACGAGCAGTACTTC; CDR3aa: CATSGRLAGVYEQYF
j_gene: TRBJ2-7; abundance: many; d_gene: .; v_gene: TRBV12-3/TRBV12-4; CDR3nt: TGTGCCAGCAGTCCGATCTCCTACGAGCAGTACTTC; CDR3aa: CASSPISYEQYF
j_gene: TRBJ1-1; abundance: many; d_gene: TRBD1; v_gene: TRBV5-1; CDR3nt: TGCGCCAGCAGCTTGGGGGGACAGGGCACTGAAGCTTTCTTT; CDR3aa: CASSLGGQGTEAFF
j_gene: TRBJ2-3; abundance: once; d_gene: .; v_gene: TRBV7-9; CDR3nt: .; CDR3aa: CASSFYICSASTDTQYF
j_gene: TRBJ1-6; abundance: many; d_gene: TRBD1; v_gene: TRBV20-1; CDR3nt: TGCAGTGCTAGGACAGGGGGTAAAAATAATTCACCCCTCCACTTT; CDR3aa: CSARTGGKNNSPLHF
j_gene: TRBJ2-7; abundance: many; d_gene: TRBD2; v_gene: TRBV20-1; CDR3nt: TGCAGTGCCCCATCCGGCGGGAGGGCCGTCGAGCAGTACTTC; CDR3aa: CSAPSGGRAVEQYF
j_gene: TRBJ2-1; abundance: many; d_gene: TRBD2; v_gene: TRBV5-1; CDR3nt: TGCGCCAGCAGCTTTACTAGCGGGAGTTACAATGAGCAGTTCTTC; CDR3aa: CASSFTSGSYNEQFF
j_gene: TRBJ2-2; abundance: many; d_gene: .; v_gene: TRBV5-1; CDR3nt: TGCGCCAGCAGCTGGGATCTCCCACAGAACACCGGGGAGCTGTTTTTT; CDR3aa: CASSWDLPQNTGELFF
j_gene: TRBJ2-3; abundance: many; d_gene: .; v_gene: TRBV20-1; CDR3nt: TGCAGTGCTAGAGTCCCAGATACGCAGTATTTT; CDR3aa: CSARVPDTQYF
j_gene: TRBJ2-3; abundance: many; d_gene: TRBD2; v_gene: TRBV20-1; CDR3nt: TGCAGTGCCCAAACGGGACTAGCCACAGATACGCAGTATTTT; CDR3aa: CSAQTGLATDTQYF
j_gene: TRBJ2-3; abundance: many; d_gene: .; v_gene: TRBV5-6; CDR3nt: TGTGCCAGCAGGACAACTACAGGAGCAGATACGCAGTATTTT; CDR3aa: CASRTTTGADTQYF
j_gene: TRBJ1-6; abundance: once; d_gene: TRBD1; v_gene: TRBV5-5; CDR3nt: TGTGCCAGCAGCTCCTGCCTACAGGGGGTGAATTCACCCCTCCACTTT; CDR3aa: CASSSCLQGVNSPLHF
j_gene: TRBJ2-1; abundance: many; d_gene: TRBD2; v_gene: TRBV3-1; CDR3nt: TGTGCCAGCAGCCGAGCTAGCGGGGGGGACTACAATGAGCAGTTCTTC; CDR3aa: CASSRASGGDYNEQFF
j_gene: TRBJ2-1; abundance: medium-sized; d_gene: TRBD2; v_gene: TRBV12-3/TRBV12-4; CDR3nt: TGTGCCAGCAGTTTAGGGTATAGCGGGAGTGAGCAGTTCTTC; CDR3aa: CASSLGYSGSEQFF
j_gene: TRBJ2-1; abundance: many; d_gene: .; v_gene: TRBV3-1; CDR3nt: TGTGCCAGCAGCCAAGTAGTGGATGAGCAGTTCTTC; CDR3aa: CASSQVVDEQFF
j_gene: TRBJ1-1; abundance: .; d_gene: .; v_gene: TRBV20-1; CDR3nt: TGCAGTGCTAGAAGGCGAAAGATCACTGAAGCTCTCTTT; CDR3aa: CSARRRKITEALF
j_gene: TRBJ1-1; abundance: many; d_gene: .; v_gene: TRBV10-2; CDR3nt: TGCGCCAGCAGTGGGCAGGGGCAACTAACTGAAGCTTTCTTT; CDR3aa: CASSGQGQLTEAFF
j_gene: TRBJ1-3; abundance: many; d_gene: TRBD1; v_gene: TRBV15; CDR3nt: TGTGCCACCAGCAGCAGGGGGAACACCATATATTTT; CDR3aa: CATSSRGNTIYF
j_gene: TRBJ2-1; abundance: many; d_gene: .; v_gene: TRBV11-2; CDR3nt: TGTGCCAGCAGCTCGGCACGGGGGAATGAGCAGTTCTTC; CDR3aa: CASSSARGNEQFF
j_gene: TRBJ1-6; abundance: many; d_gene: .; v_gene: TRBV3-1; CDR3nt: TGTGCCAGCAGCCAAGATGGGCAGTATAATTCACCCCTCCACTTT; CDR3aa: CASSQDGQYNSPLHF
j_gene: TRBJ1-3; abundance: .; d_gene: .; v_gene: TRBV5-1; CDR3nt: TGCGCCAGCAGGGAGAGTAACTCTGGAAACACCATATATTTT; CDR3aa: CASRESNSGNTIYF
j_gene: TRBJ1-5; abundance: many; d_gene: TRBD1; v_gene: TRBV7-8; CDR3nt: TGTGCCAGCAGCTTAAGGGACAGGGGGCGAGAGGGCAATCAGCCCCAGCATTTT; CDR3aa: CASSLRDRGREGNQPQHF
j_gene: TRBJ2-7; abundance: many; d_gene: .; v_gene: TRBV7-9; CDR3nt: TGTGCCAGCAGCCCGAACCGGGGAGGCGAGCAGTACTTC; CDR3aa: CASSPNRGGEQYF
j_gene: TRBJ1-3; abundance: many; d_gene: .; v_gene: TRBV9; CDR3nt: TGTGCCAGCAGCGTAGAAAGTTCAGGAGCTGGAAACACCATATATTTT; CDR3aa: CASSVESSGAGNTIYF
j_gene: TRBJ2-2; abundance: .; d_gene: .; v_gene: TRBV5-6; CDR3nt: TGTGCCAGCAGCTTTGGACCGTCTATCGGGGAGCTGTTTTTT; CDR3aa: CASSFGPSIGELFF
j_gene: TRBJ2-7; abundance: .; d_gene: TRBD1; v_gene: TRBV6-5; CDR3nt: TGTGCCAGCAGCTCGACAGGGGGCTTTTACGAGCAATACTTC; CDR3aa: CASSSTGGFYEQYF
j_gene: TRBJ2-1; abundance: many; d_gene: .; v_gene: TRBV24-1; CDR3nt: TGTGCCACCAGTGATCCCAGGACTACCTACAATGAGCAGTTCTTC; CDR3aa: CATSDPRTTYNEQFF
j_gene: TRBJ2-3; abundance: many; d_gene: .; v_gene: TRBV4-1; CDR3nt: TGCGCCAGCAGCCAACCAAACAAGGGGGATACGCAGTATTTT; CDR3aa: CASSQPNKGDTQYF
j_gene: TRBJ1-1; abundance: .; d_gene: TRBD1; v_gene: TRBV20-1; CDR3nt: TGCAGTGCCGGGACAGGGAAGGACACTGAAGCTTTCTTT; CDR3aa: CSAGTGKDTEAFF
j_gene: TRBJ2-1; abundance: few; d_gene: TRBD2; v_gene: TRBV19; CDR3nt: TGTGCCAGTAGTATAGCGGGGGGGGCCCTAAATGAGCAGTTCTTC; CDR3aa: CASSIAGGALNEQFF
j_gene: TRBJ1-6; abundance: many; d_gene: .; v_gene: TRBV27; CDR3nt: TGTGCCAGCACCGGAGGGTTTGATAATTCACCCCTCCACTTT; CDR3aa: CASTGGFDNSPLHF
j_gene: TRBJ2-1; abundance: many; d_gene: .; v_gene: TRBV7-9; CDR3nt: TGTGCCAGCAGCTTATTGGTCGATGAGCAGTTCTTC; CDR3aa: CASSLLVDEQFF
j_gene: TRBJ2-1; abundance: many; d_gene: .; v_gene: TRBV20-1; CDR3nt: TGCAGTGCTAGAGATCGGATCAGCGTTCACGAAGAAGAGCAGTTCTTC; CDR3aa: CSARDRISVHEEEQFF
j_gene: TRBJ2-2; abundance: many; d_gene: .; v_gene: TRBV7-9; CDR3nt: TGTGCCAGCAGCTCCGGGGTGAACACCGGGGAGCTGTTTTTT; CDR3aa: CASSSGVNTGELFF
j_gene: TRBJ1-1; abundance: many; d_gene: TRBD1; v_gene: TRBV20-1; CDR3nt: TGCAGTGCTAGACAACCAGGGGGAATTAAGAACACTGAAGCTTTCTTT; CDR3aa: CSARQPGGIKNTEAFF
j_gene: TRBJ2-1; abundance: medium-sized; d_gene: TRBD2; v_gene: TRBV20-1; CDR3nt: TGCAGTGCTAGAGTTCCAATGGGGGCTAGCGGGTTCTACAATGAGCAGTTCTTC; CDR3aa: CSARVPMGASGFYNEQFF
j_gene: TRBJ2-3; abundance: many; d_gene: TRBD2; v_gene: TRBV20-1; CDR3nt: TGCAGTGCCCCGACACCGGGACTACCGGCAGATACGCAGTATTTT; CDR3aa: CSAPTPGLPADTQYF
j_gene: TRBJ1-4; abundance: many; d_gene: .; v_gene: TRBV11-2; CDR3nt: TGTGCCAGCAGCCCCGCCCGGGGAGGGGTGAGGACTAATGAAAAACTGTTTTTT; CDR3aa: CASSPARGGVRTNEKLFF
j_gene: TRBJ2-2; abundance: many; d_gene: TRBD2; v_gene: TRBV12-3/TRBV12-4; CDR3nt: TGTGCCAGCAGACCTTCCGGGGGGGGCCGTACCGGGGAGCTGTTTTTT; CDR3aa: CASRPSGGGRTGELFF
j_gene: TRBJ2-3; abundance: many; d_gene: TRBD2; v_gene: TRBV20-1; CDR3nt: TGCAGTGCCCCTGAAGGCGGGAGAGCAGATACGCAGTATTTT; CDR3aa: CSAPEGGRADTQYF
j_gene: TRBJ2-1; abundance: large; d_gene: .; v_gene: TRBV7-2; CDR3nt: TGTGCCAGCAGTCCCAGCCAGAGGACCTACAATGAGCAGTTCTTC; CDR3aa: CASSPSQRTYNEQFF
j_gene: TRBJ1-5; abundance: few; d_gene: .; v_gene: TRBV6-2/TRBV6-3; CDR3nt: TGTGCCAGCAGGGAGGGGCATCAGCCCCAGCATTTT; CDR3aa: CASREGHQPQHF
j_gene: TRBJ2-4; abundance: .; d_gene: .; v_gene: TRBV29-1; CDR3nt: TGCAGCGTTGAAGTCGGAGCCAAAAACATTCAGTACTTC; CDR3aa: CSVEVGAKNIQYF